This passage covers 23 T cell receptor beta chains from one sample sequenced in a study of blood T cell repertoires in COVID-19 (dated by TCRdb to between 2020 and 2021). The library came from the immunoSEQ multiplex PCR assay. Imported from immuneACCESS, the table was reduced by TCRdb to in-frame sequences with V and J called. These copies leave out some clones; in studies compared against another copy, an unresolved V gene accounts for under half, and the cause of the remainder is not known. In all, the sample holds roughly 290,000 clones, and 89% of those were seen once. The ten most abundant clones make up 1.5% to 2% of the sample. The sequenced material came from PBMCs or T cells enriched from blood (not recorded which). The receptors derive from a woman in her forties who had recovered from COVID-19.

This chain uses TRBV19 with TRBJ1-1, with D unclear. V was cut by 3 bases and J by 3 bases, with 14 bases left in between. CDR3 length: 15 residues. Looked up from germline, CDR1 is LNHDA and CDR2 is SQIVND (reference sequence). CDR3 sequence: CASSINGGRDTEAFF. DNA for the CDR3: TGTGCCAGTAGTATTAATGGTGGTCGGGACACTGAAGCTTTCTTT. The variable domain in full, completed from reference TRBV19 and TRBJ1-1, reads DGGITQSPKYLFRKEGQNVTLSCEQNLNHDAMYWYRQDPGQGLRLIYYSQIVNDFQKGDIAEGYSVSREKKESFPLTVTSAQKNPTAFYLCASSINGGRDTEAFFGQGTRLTVV.

The chain carries TRBV19 and TRBJ1-2; 10 bases are shared with TRBD1. The junction had 14 bases not matched to a gene; V was cut back by 6 bases and J by 7 bases. The CDR3 contains 16 residues. Looked up from germline, CDR1 is LNHDA and CDR2 is SQIVND (reference sequence). The CDR3 spells CASSFSTGGVRIGYTF. DNA of the CDR3: TGTGCCAGTAGCTTCTCGACAGGGGGCGTTCGTATTGGCTACACCTTC.

CDR3: CASSPLGGPQYNEQFF. DNA of the CDR3: TGTGCCAGCTCACCATTAGGGGGACCACAATACAATGAGCAGTTCTTC. J is TRBJ2-1 and V is TRBV18; a weak D match, TRBD1 (6 bases). Trimming left V 2 bases short and J 4 bases short, with 15 bases between. Germline values: CDR1 KGHSH, CDR2 LQKENI. The CDR3 has 16 amino acids.

V and J are TRBV7-9 and TRBJ2-1, with D possibly being TRBD2 (6 bases). The CDR3 is made up of 14 amino acids. V was cut by 3 bases and J by 6 bases, with 12 bases left in between. The germline gives CDR1 SEHNR, CDR2 FQNEAQ (reference sequence). The CDR3 nucleotides read TGTGCCAGCAGCTTTTCCGGGGGTGGCAATGAGCAGTTCTTC. This sequence encodes CASSFSGGGNEQFF.

The chain's CDR3 is CASSALEREFYNEQFF. CDR3 nucleotide sequence: TGTGCCAGCAGTGCCCTAGAGCGGGAGTTTTACAATGAGCAGTTCTTC. The genes are TRBV2 and TRBJ2-1, with 8 positions matching TRBD2. CDR1 is SNHLY and CDR2 is FYNNEI in the germline V gene. J was trimmed by 4 bases and V by 4 bases; bases with no gene match: 9. The CDR3 is made up of 16 amino acids.

This chain connects TRBV6-2 or TRBV6-3 to TRBJ2-1, with 8 bases fitting TRBD2. Looked up from germline, CDR1 is MNHEY and CDR2 is SVGEGT. With 6 bases clipped from V and 1 base from J, the junction kept 5 bases outside the gene matches. The CDR3 contains 15 residues. In DNA, the CDR3 is TGTGCCAGCAGCCGCTCTAGCGGGTCCTACAATGAGCAGTTCTTC. Its protein product is CASSRSSGSYNEQFF.

This chain joins TRBV7-9 and TRBJ2-2; the match to TRBD1 covers 9 bases. Losses at the gene ends were 4 bases for V and 7 bases for J; bases not matched to a gene: 4. Germline loops: CDR1 SEHNR, CDR2 FQNEAQ (reference sequence). The CDR3 sequence is 14 residues long. Written as DNA, the CDR3 is TGTGCCAGCAGCTGGACAGGGGCAGGCGGGGAGCTGTTTTTT. Protein product: CASSWTGAGGELFF.

Written as DNA, the CDR3 is TGTGCCAGCAGCTTGGTAACTCAGGCCTACGAGCAGTACTTC. This translates into CASSLVTQAYEQYF. The rearrangement links TRBV5-6 to TRBJ2-7, with D unclear. The CDR3 is 14 residues long. Germline CDR1 is SGHDT and CDR2 is YYEEEE. V dropped 0 bases and J dropped 2 bases, with 9 bases sitting between them.

This chain links TRBV5-1 with TRBJ1-3; D perhaps matches TRBD1 (5 bases). Between the trimmed V and J ends, which lost 2 bases and 4 bases, there was a span of 10 bases. The CDR3 has 14 residues. The V gene's germline CDR1 is SGHRS and CDR2 YFSETQ. The CDR3 loop is CASSLTEGGNTIYF. For the CDR3, the DNA is TGCGCCAGCAGCTTAACGGAGGGGGGAAACACCATATATTTT. The variable domain in full, with the rest retrieved from reference TRBV5-1 and TRBJ1-3, is KAGVTQTPRYLIKTRGQQVTLSCSPISGHRSVSWYQQTPGQGLQFLFEYFSETQRNKGNFPGRFSGRQFSNSRSEMNVSTLELGDSALYLCASSLTEGGNTIYFGEGSWLTVV.

Only a few counts were recorded for this clone. This chain links TRBV19 with TRBJ1-1, with TRBD1 matching over 8 bases. CDR1 and CDR2 from the germline V gene are LNHDA and SQIVND (reference sequence). This CDR3 comprises 17 residues. With 5 bases clipped from V and 4 bases from J, the junction kept 15 bases outside the gene matches. CDR3 protein: CASSPGQGRAEPTEAFF. CDR3 coding DNA: TGTGCCAGTAGTCCTGGACAGGGCCGCGCGGAGCCCACTGAAGCTTTCTTT.

The chain has TRBV27 and TRBJ1-3; TRBD1 agrees at 9 bases. The CDR3 has 16 residues. The junction had 10 bases not matched to a gene; V was cut back by 6 bases and J by 4 bases. CDR1 MNHEY and CDR2 SMNVEV come from the germline V gene (reference sequence). CDR3 protein: CASSLSGTGYGNTIYF. CDR3 nucleotide sequence: TGTGCCAGCAGCCTCTCCGGGACAGGGTACGGAAACACCATATATTTT.

The V call is TRBV9, the J call TRBJ2-7; 7 nucleotides align to TRBD2. Germline assignment: CDR1 SGDLS and CDR2 YYNGEE. This CDR3 is built from 13 residues. V dropped 7 bases and J dropped 3; count of bases not matched to a gene: 7. The CDR3 DNA reads TGTGCCAGCCACGCGGGGGAGGACTACGAGCAGTACTTC. Encoded protein: CASHAGEDYEQYF.

The genes are TRBV3-1 (or the pseudogene TRBV3-2) and TRBJ1-1, with 7 bases aligning to TRBD1. Trimming cost V 6 bases and J 1 base; bases outside gene matches: 2. This CDR3 has 13 residues. Germline assignment: CDR1 LGHDT and CDR2 YNNKEL (reference sequence). CDR3 nucleotides: TGTGCCAGCAGGGGGACAGAGAACACTGAAGCTTTCTTT. This encodes CASRGTENTEAFF.

A remark on this clone: Other DNA variants within this sample encode the same CDR3. This chain uses TRBV7-9 with TRBJ1-1, with D uncertain. V dropped 1 base and J dropped 1 base, with 4 bases sitting between them. This CDR3 has 13 residues. The germline V gene has CDR1 SEHNR and CDR2 FQNEAQ (reference sequence). CDR3 protein: CASSLVRNTEAFF. CDR3 bases: TGTGCCAGCAGCTTAGTCAGGAACACTGAAGCTTTCTTT.

This chain joins TRBV7-9 and TRBJ1-1; unclear D gene. V lost 2 bases, J lost 6 bases, and 10 bases lay in between. This CDR3 region has 13 residues. Germline V gene lookup returns CDR1 SEHNR and CDR2 FQNEAQ (reference sequence). CDR3 sequence (DNA): TGTGCCAGCAGCTTAAAAGTACAATCTGAAGCTTTCTTT. Translation: CASSLKVQSEAFF.

This CDR3 is CASSQDWGAGGREQYF. CDR3 in DNA: TGTGCCAGCAGCCAAGACTGGGGAGCGGGGGGGCGTGAGCAGTACTTC. The V and J genes are TRBV3-1 (or the pseudogene TRBV3-2) and TRBJ2-7; 10 bases match TRBD2. The CDR3 sequence is 16 residues long. Germline CDR1 reads LGHDT; CDR2 reads YNNKEL (reference sequence). V shed 0 bases, J shed 7 bases, and the junction held 9 bases outside the gene matches.

The chain carries TRBV27 and TRBJ1-1; D unclear. The CDR3 extends over 12 amino acids. Per germline, CDR1 MNHEY and CDR2 SMNVEV (reference sequence). V dropped 4 bases and J dropped 6 bases, with 9 bases sitting between them. CDR3 sequence: CASSSGSPEAFF. The DNA for the CDR3 is TGTGCCAGCAGTTCCGGGAGTCCTGAAGCTTTCTTT.

The rearrangement joins TRBV19 to TRBJ2-2; 10 nucleotides align to TRBD1. Germline V lookup: CDR1 LNHDA, CDR2 SQIVND (reference sequence). The trim removed 3 bases at V and 5 bases at J, leaving 9 bases unmatched. The CDR3 runs 17 residues. CDR3 loop: CASSMLSGTGATGELFF. The CDR3 DNA sequence: TGTGCCAGTAGTATGTTATCGGGGACAGGGGCGACCGGGGAGCTGTTTTTT. The entire variable domain, with the rest obtained from reference TRBV19 and TRBJ2-2, is as follows: DGGITQSPKYLFRKEGQNVTLSCEQNLNHDAMYWYRQDPGQGLRLIYYSQIVNDFQKGDIAEGYSVSREKKESFPLTVTSAQKNPTAFYLCASSMLSGTGATGELFFGEGSRLTVL.

Only a few counts were recorded for this clone. CDR3 bases: TGTGCCTGGAACCGGGACAGGGAGGGCAATGAGCAGTTCTTC. Translation gives CAWNRDREGNEQFF. The chain is built from TRBV30 and TRBJ2-1; 9 bases are a match to TRBD1. Germline values: CDR1 GTSNPN, CDR2 SVGIG (reference sequence). The CDR3 has 14 residues. J gave up 6 bases and V 4 bases, and 7 bases lay outside the gene matches.

The chain couples TRBV4-3 to TRBJ1-1, with 7 bases matching TRBD1. The CDR3 sequence is 15 residues long. Trimming cost V 0 bases and J 1 base; bases outside gene matches: 2. Germline V gene data show CDR1 as LGHNA and CDR2 as YSLEER. The DNA for the CDR3 is TGCGCCAGCAGCCAAGAACACAGGGGGAACACTGAAGCTTTCTTT. Translation gives CASSQEHRGNTEAFF.

The J gene is TRBJ2-2, the V gene TRBV6-5, with D possibly TRBD2 on 6 matching bases. The CDR3 contains 16 residues. Trimming removed 4 bases at V and 4 bases at J, with 16 bases between. The germline gives CDR1 MNHEY, CDR2 SVGAGI. The CDR3 loop reads CASSFGAWRGTGELFF. Written as DNA, the CDR3 is TGTGCCAGCAGTTTCGGCGCCTGGCGGGGCACCGGGGAGCTGTTTTTT.

The rearrangement uses TRBV27 and TRBJ2-7, with TRBD1 matching over 7 bases. The trim removed 6 bases at V and 4 bases at J, leaving 9 bases unmatched. The CDR3 contains 14 residues. Germline CDR1 reads MNHEY; CDR2 reads SMNVEV (reference sequence). CDR3 amino acids: CASRSTGVRYEQYF. As DNA, the CDR3 is TGTGCCAGCAGATCTACAGGGGTTCGGTACGAGCAGTACTTC.

This chain uses TRBV5-1 with TRBJ2-7; possible D gene TRBD1, 6 bases. V shed 7 bases and J shed 0 bases, with 8 bases lying between them. In germline, CDR1 is SGHRS, CDR2 YFSETQ. The CDR3 runs to 12 residues. The chain's CDR3 is CASGQTSYEQYF. The CDR3 coding sequence is TGCGCCAGCGGACAGACCTCCTACGAGCAGTACTTC. The full variable domain, with the rest looked up from reference TRBV5-1 and TRBJ2-7, is KAGVTQTPRYLIKTRGQQVTLSCSPISGHRSVSWYQQTPGQGLQFLFEYFSETQRNKGNFPGRFSGRQFSNSRSEMNVSTLELGDSALYLCASGQTSYEQYFGPGTRLTVT.